The present entry profiles one T cell receptor (beta chain) with its context. Antigen specificity is unknown. Looked up from germline, CDR1 is LGHNA and CDR2 is YNFKEQ. Trimming at V came to 0 bases and at J to 8 bases, leaving 7 bases not matched to a gene. The length of the CDR3 is 15 residues. The data derive from a study of cytomegalovirus exposure and HLA in healthy donors. Study-level background: Most genotyped donors, over 70% of 300 to 400, had Caucasian-associated genetic ancestry.

The primer mix had 60 Vbeta and 13 Jbeta primers. TCRdb's table, derived via immunoSEQ multiplex PCR, lists solely in-frame clones and lacks some. This repertoire shows around 120,000 clones, roughly 63% found once; its top ten account for around 1.6%. Study-wide findings and caveats: Most likely, a cluster of highly shared sequence variants arose as a sequencing artifact.

The donors (healthy individuals) were bone marrow donors. Material: PBMCs. The chain has TRBV4-2 and TRBJ1-2, with 9 bases fitting TRBD1. The TCR was taken from a man aged 25 to 45 in good health and CMV-seropositive. The CDR3 coding sequence is TGTGCCAGCAGCCAAGAAAGGAACAGGGGGCACGGCTACACCTTC. Amino acids: CASSQERNRGHGYTF.